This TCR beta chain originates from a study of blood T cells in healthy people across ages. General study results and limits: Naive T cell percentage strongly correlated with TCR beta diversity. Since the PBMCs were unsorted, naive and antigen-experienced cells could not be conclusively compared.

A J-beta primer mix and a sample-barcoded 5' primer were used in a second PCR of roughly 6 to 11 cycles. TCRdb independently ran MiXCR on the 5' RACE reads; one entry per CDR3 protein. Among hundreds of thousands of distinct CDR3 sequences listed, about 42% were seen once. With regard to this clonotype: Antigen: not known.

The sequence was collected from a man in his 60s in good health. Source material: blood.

Here the CDR3 reads CASSARQGSISEAFF. The CDR3, as DNA: TGTGCCAGCAGCGCCCGACAGGGAAGTATCTCTGAAGCTTTCTTT. The chain combines TRBV7-2 with TRBJ1-1, with TRBD1 matching 7 bases. Germline loops: CDR1 SGHTA, CDR2 FQGNSA. The CDR3 is 15 residues long. V lost 5 bases and J lost 6; bases outside the gene matches: 12.